This record covers a single TCR beta chain. The sample is drawn from a study of blood T cell repertoires in COVID-19. Study details: There were acute and convalescent COVID-19 samples, and they came from the United States, Italy and Spain.

In the original analysis: Nucleated cell number was recorded as an estimate derived from reference gene primer amplification. The protocol was immunoSEQ multiplex PCR, while the TCRdb copy is restricted to in-frame clones and leaves out a portion. D and trimming were read from the DNA, whereas the V and J calls and clone size are those reported in that table. The table lists approximately 160,000 clones, 80% to 90% of them singletons. V was pared by 1 base and J by 4 bases, with 2 bases of the junction left unmatched. The V gene's germline CDR1 is SGHDN and CDR2 FVKESK. CDR3 length equals 14 residues.

The rearrangement uses TRBV14 and TRBJ1-2; TRBD1 matches at 8 bases. This receptor was taken from a woman aged 45-65 years who had recovered from COVID-19. Sample: PBMCs or T cells enriched from blood (not recorded which). DNA for the CDR3: TGTGCCAGCAGCCAAGGGGACAGGATCTATGGCTACACCTTC. It specifies CASSQGDRIYGYTF.